This T cell receptor beta chain was found in a study of tumor-infiltrating lymphocytes in localized non-small cell lung cancer. Study context: Some samples were collected after neoadjuvant chemotherapy; smokers, never-smokers and several histologies were included.

In the case of this clone: What it recognizes is unknown.

General study findings and limits: T-cell fraction did not differ between immunotypes IM1 and IM2. Different pieces of the same tissue went to different assays, confounding technical variation with intratumor heterogeneity.

Clones were sequenced by immunoSEQ multiplex PCR, and TCRdb holds only the in-frame ones, with some missing. This table holds about 14,000 clones, roughly 76% found once. Trimming took off 1 base at V and 3 bases at J, with 10 bases between the two ends. The CDR3 consists of 14 residues. Germline assignment: CDR1 MNHEY and CDR2 SMNVEV (reference sequence). V gene TRBV27 combines with J gene TRBJ2-7, with D unresolved. The specimen was lung tumor tissue. This TCR was sampled from a human donor with non-small cell lung cancer. Here the CDR3 reads CASSLLGEIYEQYF. As DNA, the CDR3 is TGTGCCAGCAGTTTATTAGGTGAAATCTACGAGCAGTACTTC.